The following is a T cell receptor (beta chain) sequence with its context. The antigen remains undetermined. The data are from a study of T cell repertoires in cytomegalovirus infection. As for the study in general: Indications of both CMV infection and matching HLA type were provided by public TCR beta signatures.

TCRdb called the reads again in MiXCR, with one record for every CDR3 protein. Counted here are approximately 500,000 distinct CDR3 sequences, 16% occurring once; the ten biggest clones make up about 24%. The CDR3 runs to 15 residues. Germline CDR1 MDHEN, CDR2 SYDVKM. The V and J ends lost 5 bases and 5 bases respectively, with 18 bases between them. Study results and caveats: Ex vivo, HLA-C-restricted CMV-specific TCR beta clonotypes prevailed over the rest of the response.

The receptor's source is a human donor in good health (CMV status not recorded). Some clones in this sample may be carry-over from other donors' samples. The specimen sequenced was CD8+ T cells from PBMCs. This sequence joins TRBV28 and TRBJ2-5; TRBD1 or TRBD2 may be the D gene (5 bases each). The CDR3 DNA is TGTGCCAGCAGTCCGACGGCCGGGACCTTGGAGACCCAGTACTTC. This gives the protein CASSPTAGTLETQYF.